A single sample gave rise to the 18 T cell receptor beta chains below, sequenced in a study of T cell responses to AZD1222 COVID-19 vaccine. Sequencing was performed with immunoSEQ multiplex PCR; in TCRdb, only in-frame clones are kept and a portion is missing. The table includes about 150,000 clones, about 91% detected once. The input for sequencing was peripheral blood, taken on day 0 of AZD1222 vaccination. The source is an adult in good health.

This clone was detected once. The chain couples TRBV18 to TRBJ1-5; possible D gene TRBD1, 5 bases. The CDR3 sequence is 14 residues long. Trimming took off 9 bases at V and 4 bases at J, with 16 bases between the two ends. Germline values: CDR1 KGHSH, CDR2 LQKENI. The CDR3 DNA sequence: TGTGCCAGTTCTCAGGGTGTTCAAAATCAGCCCCAGCATTTT. It yields the protein CASSQGVQNQPQHF.

V is TRBV5-1 and J is TRBJ2-3; 7 nucleotides agree with TRBD2. V was pared by 5 bases and J by 4 bases, with 10 bases of the junction left unmatched. Per germline, CDR1 SGHRS and CDR2 YFSETQ. This CDR3 has 15 residues. CDR3 nucleotide sequence: TGCGCCAGCAGTATGGGAGGGACCTTCGCAGATACGCAGTATTTT. This gives the protein CASSMGGTFADTQYF.

The V gene is TRBV5-1, the J gene TRBJ2-7; D possibly corresponds to TRBD1 (6 bases). The V gene's germline CDR1 is SGHRS and CDR2 YFSETQ. V lost 2 bases to trimming and J lost 5 bases, with 17 bases between them. This CDR3 is 15 amino acids long. The CDR3 sequence is CASSFRGEDDDEQYF. The CDR3 DNA is TGCGCCAGCAGCTTCAGGGGAGAGGACGACGACGAGCAGTACTTC.

The chain combines TRBV2 with TRBJ2-2; D gene uncertain. CDR1 is SNHLY, CDR2 FYNNEI, per germline. The CDR3 runs to 13 residues. Between the trimmed V and J ends, which lost 6 bases and 4 bases, there was a span of 9 bases. CDR3 loop: CASRGVGTGELFF. The CDR3 region has the DNA TGTGCCAGCAGAGGAGTCGGCACCGGGGAGCTGTTTTTT.

This clone was observed a single time. V gene TRBV5-6 combines with J gene TRBJ1-2, with D possibly matching TRBD1 (6 bases). The V and J ends lost 7 bases and 2 bases respectively, with 12 bases between them. The CDR3 consists of 13 residues. Looked up from germline, CDR1 is SGHDT and CDR2 is YYEEEE. CDR3 protein: CASQRGANYGYTF. CDR3 sequence (DNA): TGTGCCAGCCAAAGGGGGGCGAACTATGGCTACACCTTC.

The chain's CDR3 is CSAAYTGGTEAFF. The CDR3 nucleotides read TGCAGCGCCGCCTATACAGGGGGCACTGAAGCTTTCTTT. J is TRBJ1-1 and V is TRBV29-1, with 8 positions matching TRBD1. The CDR3 contains 13 residues. CDR1 is SQVTM, CDR2 ANQGSEA, per germline. V shed 7 bases, J shed 4 bases, and the junction held 8 bases outside the gene matches.

This clone was seen only once. The chain recombines TRBV5-6 with TRBJ2-1, with a tentative D call TRBD2 (5 bases). CDR1 is SGHDT, CDR2 YYEEEE, per germline. CDR3 length: 13 residues. Trimming took off 2 bases at V and 9 bases at J, with 12 bases between the two ends. The CDR3 DNA sequence: TGTGCCAGCAGCTTTGACCTCGCGGGTGAGCAGTTCTTC. Translated: CASSFDLAGEQFF.

This clone was observed once. This chain uses TRBV5-1 with TRBJ2-2; no firm D call. Germline V gene lookup returns CDR1 SGHRS and CDR2 YFSETQ. CDR3 length: 12 amino acids. Trimming left V 3 bases short and J 6 bases short, with 6 bases between. The CDR3 reads CASSYRSGELFF. The CDR3 DNA is TGCGCCAGCAGCTACAGATCCGGGGAGCTGTTTTTT.

J is TRBJ2-1 and V is TRBV7-2; no clear D. V shed 1 base and J shed 4 bases, with 11 bases lying between them. The length of the CDR3 is 15 residues. Germline values: CDR1 SGHTA, CDR2 FQGNSA. CDR3 residues: CASSLGLTPYNEQFF. The CDR3 DNA is TGTGCCAGCAGCTTAGGACTCACACCTTACAATGAGCAGTTCTTC.

The chain employs TRBV13 and TRBJ1-1; D is perhaps TRBD1 (6 bases). Trimming cost V 5 bases and J 6 bases, with 13 bases left between them. Germline loops: CDR1 PRHDT, CDR2 FYEKMQ (reference sequence). The CDR3 is 13 amino acids. The CDR3 spells CASSLSQGPEAFF. The CDR3 DNA reads TGTGCCAGCAGCCTCTCACAGGGTCCTGAAGCTTTCTTT. Based on the CDR3 plus reference TRBV13 and TRBJ1-1, the full variable domain is AAGVIQSPRHLIKEKRETATLKCYPIPRHDTVYWYQQGPGQDPQFLISFYEKMQSDKGSIPDRFSAQQFSDYHSELNMSSLELGDSALYFCASSLSQGPEAFFGQGTRLTVV.

The chain links TRBV6-2 or TRBV6-3 to TRBJ2-4; 13 bases align to TRBD2. The germline CDR1 and CDR2 sequences are MNHEY and SVGEGT. The J segment lost 8 bases and the V segment lost 6 bases, leaving 7 bases of the junction unmatched. The CDR3 runs 15 residues. In DNA form, the CDR3 reads TGTGCCAGCAGCCTCGGACTAGCGGGGGCGGACATTCAGTACTTC. This sequence encodes CASSLGLAGADIQYF.

This clone was counted a single time. This chain connects TRBV11-2 to TRBJ1-2; D is unresolved. The CDR3 runs 13 residues. The V end lost 4 bases, the J end lost 5 bases, and 11 bases lay between the germline ends. Germline V CDR1 and CDR2: SGHAT, FQNNGV. CDR3 sequence (DNA): TGTGCCAGCAGCTACAAGGTTTTGTATGGCTACACCTTC. It encodes CASSYKVLYGYTF.

V gene TRBV28 combines with J gene TRBJ1-2; possibly TRBD1 for D (6 bases). The CDR3 contains 11 residues. V shed 5 bases and J shed 8 bases, with 9 bases lying between them. Germline V gives CDR1 MDHEN, CDR2 SYDVKM. Here the CDR3 reads CASSHTGGYTF. The CDR3, as DNA: TGTGCCAGCAGTCATACAGGGGGCTACACCTTC.

In DNA form, the CDR3 reads TGTGCCAGTATGGAGGGGAACCAAGAGACCCAGTACTTC. Protein: CASMEGNQETQYF. This chain joins TRBV19 and TRBJ2-5; TRBD2 is a possible D gene (6 bases). CDR1 is LNHDA, CDR2 SQIVND, per germline (reference sequence). The CDR3 extends over 13 amino acids. Trimming pared 7 bases from V and 0 bases from J, leaving 9 bases between.

J is TRBJ1-3 and V is TRBV28, with TRBD1 as a possible D gene (6 bases). In germline, CDR1 is MDHEN, CDR2 SYDVKM. The CDR3 loop spans 15 amino acids. Trimming shortened V by 2 bases and J by 6 bases, and 14 bases separated the two germline ends. The CDR3 DNA sequence: TGTGCCAGCAGTTTAACAGGGTTCAGTGCAAACACCATATATTTT. Its translation: CASSLTGFSANTIYF.

This sequence joins TRBV5-6 and TRBJ1-4; 8 bases map to TRBD1. The CDR3 contains 16 residues. Germline V gene sequence: CDR1 SGHDT, CDR2 YYEEEE. The V gene end was trimmed by 0 bases and the J gene end by 3 bases; junction bases not matched to a gene: 4. DNA for the CDR3: TGTGCCAGCAGCTTGGCCGACAGGGGATCTAATGAAAAACTGTTTTTT. Its protein product is CASSLADRGSNEKLFF. Full variable domain (rest looked up from reference TRBV5-6 and TRBJ1-4): DAGVTQSPTHLIKTRGQQVTLRCSPKSGHDTVSWYQQALGQGPQFIFQYYEEEERQRGNFPDRFSGHQFPNYSSELNVNALLLGDSALYLCASSLADRGSNEKLFFGSGTQLSVL.

This clone was seen only once. The rearrangement uses TRBV3-1 (or the pseudogene TRBV3-2) and TRBJ1-6; D is possibly TRBD1 (5 bases). The germline V and J ends were trimmed by 6 bases and 9 bases, with 9 bases remaining between them. CDR1 and CDR2 from the germline V gene are LGHDT and YNNKEL (reference sequence). The CDR3 is 12 amino acids. DNA for the CDR3: TGTGCCAGCAGTAATAGGGGTTCACCCCTCCACTTT. Translating gives CASSNRGSPLHF.

On this clone: Different DNA sequences within this sample yield the same CDR3. The chain is built from TRBV19 and TRBJ1-5; perhaps TRBD1 as D (5 bases). Germline CDR1 LNHDA, CDR2 SQIVND (reference sequence). The CDR3 has 13 residues. Trimming cost V 2 bases and J 4 bases, with 6 bases left between them. The CDR3 reads CASSISGNQPQHF. CDR3 coding DNA: TGTGCCAGTAGTATATCAGGGAATCAGCCCCAGCATTTT.